A selection of T cell receptor beta chains follows, all from one sample in a study of T cells expressing NK-cell markers. TCRdb reprocessed the 5' RACE reads and stores each CDR3 protein as one record, lacking DNA. The sample is made up of about 390,000 distinct CDR3 sequences, and the top ten hold roughly 10% of it. Sequenced input: blood T cells: a sorted CD56 or NKG2C T cell subset, CD4+ or CD8+ T cells, or bulk PBMC T cells (not recorded which). These TCRs come from a woman between 45 and 65 years old in good health. Both conserved end residues are part of each CDR3.

v_call: TRBV5-1; j_call: TRBJ1-2; cdr3_aa: CASSLRQGTNYGYTF
v_call: TRBV11-2; j_call: TRBJ2-3; cdr3_aa: CASRPIAGERTDTQYF
v_call: TRBV20-1; j_call: TRBJ2-3; cdr3_aa: CSASGARGEDTQYF
v_call: TRBV12-3/TRBV12-4; j_call: TRBJ1-1; cdr3_aa: CASSWDRGRRTEAFF
v_call: TRBV7-9; j_call: TRBJ2-3; cdr3_aa: CASSDRDSDTDTQYF
v_call: TRBV7-8; j_call: TRBJ2-3; cdr3_aa: CASSSTSKHPPSTDTQYF
v_call: TRBV11-1; j_call: TRBJ2-2; cdr3_aa: CASSYRAGELFF
v_call: TRBV5-1; j_call: TRBJ2-7; cdr3_aa: CASSLVGQGRTYEQYF
v_call: TRBV5-1; j_call: TRBJ1-6; cdr3_aa: CASSFRPGTGNSPLHF
v_call: TRBV5-1; j_call: TRBJ2-1; cdr3_aa: CASSSSVMSSYNEQFF
v_call: TRBV6-2/TRBV6-3; j_call: TRBJ2-1; cdr3_aa: CASSYGQVNNEQFF
v_call: TRBV15; j_call: TRBJ2-1; cdr3_aa: CATSREGRANEQFF
v_call: TRBV5-1; j_call: TRBJ1-1; cdr3_aa: CASRQGNTEAFF
v_call: TRBV12-3/TRBV12-4; j_call: TRBJ1-1; cdr3_aa: CAMSGGTNTEAFF
v_call: TRBV12-3/TRBV12-4; j_call: TRBJ2-4; cdr3_aa: CASSFDRAYYQYF
v_call: TRBV12-3/TRBV12-4; j_call: TRBJ2-4; cdr3_aa: CASSLAGDIQYF
v_call: TRBV5-6; j_call: TRBJ2-1; cdr3_aa: CASWASGRFYNEQFF
v_call: TRBV20-1; j_call: TRBJ2-4; cdr3_aa: CSASGEAKNIQYF
v_call: TRBV2; j_call: TRBJ1-1; cdr3_aa: CATGQKGDTEAFF
v_call: TRBV29-1; j_call: TRBJ1-2; cdr3_aa: CSVVGGGGGYTF
v_call: TRBV24-1; j_call: TRBJ1-5; cdr3_aa: CASGAKGSNQPQHF
v_call: TRBV6-5; j_call: TRBJ2-1; cdr3_aa: CASSSEPSTVYNEQFF